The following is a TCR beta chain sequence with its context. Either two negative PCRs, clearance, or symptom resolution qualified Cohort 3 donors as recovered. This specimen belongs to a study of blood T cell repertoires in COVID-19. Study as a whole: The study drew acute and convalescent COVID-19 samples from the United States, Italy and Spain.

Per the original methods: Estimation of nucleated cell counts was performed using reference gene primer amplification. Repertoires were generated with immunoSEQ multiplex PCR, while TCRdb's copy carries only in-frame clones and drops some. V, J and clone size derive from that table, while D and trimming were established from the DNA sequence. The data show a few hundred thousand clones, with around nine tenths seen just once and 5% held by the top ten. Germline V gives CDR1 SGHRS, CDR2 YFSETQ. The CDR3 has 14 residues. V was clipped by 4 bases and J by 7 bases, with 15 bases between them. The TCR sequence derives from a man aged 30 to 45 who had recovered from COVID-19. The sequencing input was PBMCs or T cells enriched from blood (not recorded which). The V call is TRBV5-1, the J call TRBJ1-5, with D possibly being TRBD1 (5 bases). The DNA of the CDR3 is TGCGCCAGCAGCCCGGAGGGGTTGAGGCAGCCCCAGCATTTT. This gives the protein CASSPEGLRQPQHF.